This TCR beta chain was found in a study of blood T cell repertoires in COVID-19. Study-wide background: Collection of acute and convalescent COVID-19 samples took place in the United States, Italy and Spain. Sample material is recorded as cDNA or gDNA derived from T cells, B-cell-depleted T cells, or PBMCs.

The CDR3 is 11 residues long. Germline V lookup: CDR1 MNHEY, CDR2 SVGAGI. Trimming removed 2 bases at V and 9 bases at J, with 5 bases between. In the original processing: Estimated nucleated cell counts came from reference gene primer amplification. Profiling relied on immunoSEQ multiplex PCR, and the TCRdb table lists in-frame clones only, not all of them. The D gene and trimming were derived from the DNA, and the V and J assignments and clone size from that table. The sample contains more than 90,000 clones, approximately 80% of which appear only once. V gene TRBV6-5 combines with J gene TRBJ2-1, with TRBD1 as a possible D gene (5 bases). The sequence was collected from a man in his fifties or sixties with acute or convalescent COVID-19. The sample comprised peripheral blood. CDR3 in amino acids: CASSYGAEQFF. CDR3 nucleotides: TGTGCCAGCAGTTACGGGGCTGAGCAGTTCTTC.